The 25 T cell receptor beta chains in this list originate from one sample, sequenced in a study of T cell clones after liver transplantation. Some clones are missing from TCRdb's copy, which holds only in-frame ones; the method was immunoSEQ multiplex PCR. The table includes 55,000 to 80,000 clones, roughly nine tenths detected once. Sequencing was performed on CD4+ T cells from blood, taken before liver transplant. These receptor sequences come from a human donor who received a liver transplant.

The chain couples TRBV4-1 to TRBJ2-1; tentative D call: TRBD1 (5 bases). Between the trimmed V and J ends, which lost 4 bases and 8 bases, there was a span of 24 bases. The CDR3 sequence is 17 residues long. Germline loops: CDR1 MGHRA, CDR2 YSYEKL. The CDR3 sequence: CASSRNLNGQLRDEQFF. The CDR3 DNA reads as TGCGCCAGCAGCCGTAATCTTAACGGACAACTCCGCGATGAGCAGTTCTTC.

CDR3 nucleotide sequence: TGTGCCAGCAGTTCCAGCGGGCCCTACGAGCAGTACTTC. Its protein product is CASSSSGPYEQYF. This rearrangement joins TRBV28 to TRBJ2-7; D may be TRBD2 (6 bases). The CDR3 runs 13 residues. V was cut by 4 bases and J by 2 bases, with 9 bases left in between. Looked up from germline, CDR1 is MDHEN and CDR2 is SYDVKM.

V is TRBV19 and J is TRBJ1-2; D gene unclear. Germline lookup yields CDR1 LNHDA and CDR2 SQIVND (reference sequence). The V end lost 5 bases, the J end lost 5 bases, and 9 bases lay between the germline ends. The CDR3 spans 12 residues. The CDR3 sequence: CASSPRSYGYTF. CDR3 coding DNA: TGTGCCAGTAGTCCCCGAAGTTATGGCTACACCTTC.

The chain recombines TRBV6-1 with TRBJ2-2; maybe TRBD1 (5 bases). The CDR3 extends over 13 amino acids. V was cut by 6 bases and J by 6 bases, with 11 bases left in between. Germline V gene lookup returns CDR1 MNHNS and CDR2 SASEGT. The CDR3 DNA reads TGTGCCAGCAGCAGGGAACTGGCCGGGGAGCTGTTTTTT. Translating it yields CASSRELAGELFF.

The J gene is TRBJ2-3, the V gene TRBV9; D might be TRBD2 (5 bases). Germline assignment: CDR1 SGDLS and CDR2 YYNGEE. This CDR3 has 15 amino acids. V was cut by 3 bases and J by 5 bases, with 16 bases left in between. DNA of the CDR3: TGTGCCAGCAGCGCCCGTGTGGGAGTGCAAGATACGCAGTATTTT. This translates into CASSARVGVQDTQYF.

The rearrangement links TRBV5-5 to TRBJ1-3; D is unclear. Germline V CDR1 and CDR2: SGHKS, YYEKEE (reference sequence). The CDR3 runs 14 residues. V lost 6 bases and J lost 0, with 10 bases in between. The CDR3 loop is CASTRGNSGNTIYF. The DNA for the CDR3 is TGTGCCAGCACCAGAGGCAACTCTGGAAACACCATATATTTT.

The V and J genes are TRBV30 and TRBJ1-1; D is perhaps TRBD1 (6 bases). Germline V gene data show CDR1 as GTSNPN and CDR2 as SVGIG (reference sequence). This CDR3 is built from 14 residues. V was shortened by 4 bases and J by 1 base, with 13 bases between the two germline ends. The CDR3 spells CAWTPGHSNTEAFF. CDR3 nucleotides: TGTGCCTGGACCCCGGGACACTCGAACACTGAAGCTTTCTTT.

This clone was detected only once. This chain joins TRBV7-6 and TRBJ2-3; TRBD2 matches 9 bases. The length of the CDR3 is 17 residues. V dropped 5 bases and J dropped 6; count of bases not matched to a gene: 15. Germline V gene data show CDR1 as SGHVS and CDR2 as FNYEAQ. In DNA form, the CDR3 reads TGTGCCAGCAGCCCGGGACTAGAAGCGGGAGGATCGGATACGCAGTATTTT. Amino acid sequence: CASSPGLEAGGSDTQYF. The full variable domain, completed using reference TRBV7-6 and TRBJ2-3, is GAGVSQSPRYKVTKRGQDVALRCDPISGHVSLYWYRQALGQGPEFLTYFNYEAQQDKSGLPNDRFSAERPEGSISTLTIQRTEQRDSAMYRCASSPGLEAGGSDTQYFGPGTRLTVL.

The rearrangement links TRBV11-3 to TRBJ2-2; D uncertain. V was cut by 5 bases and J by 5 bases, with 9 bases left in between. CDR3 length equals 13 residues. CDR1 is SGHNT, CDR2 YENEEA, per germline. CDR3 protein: CASSPMETGELFF. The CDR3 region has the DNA TGTGCCAGCAGCCCGATGGAGACCGGGGAGCTGTTTTTT.

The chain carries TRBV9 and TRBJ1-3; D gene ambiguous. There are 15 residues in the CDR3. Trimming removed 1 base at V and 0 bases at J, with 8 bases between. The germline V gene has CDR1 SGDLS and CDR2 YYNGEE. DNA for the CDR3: TGTGCCAGCAGCGTACAGCCTGTCTCTGGAAACACCATATATTTT. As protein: CASSVQPVSGNTIYF.

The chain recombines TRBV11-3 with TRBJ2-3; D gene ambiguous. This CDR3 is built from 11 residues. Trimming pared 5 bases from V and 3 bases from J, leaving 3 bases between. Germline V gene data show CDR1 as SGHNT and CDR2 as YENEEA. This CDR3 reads CASSATDTQYF. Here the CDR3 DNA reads TGTGCCAGCAGCGCAACAGATACGCAGTATTTT.

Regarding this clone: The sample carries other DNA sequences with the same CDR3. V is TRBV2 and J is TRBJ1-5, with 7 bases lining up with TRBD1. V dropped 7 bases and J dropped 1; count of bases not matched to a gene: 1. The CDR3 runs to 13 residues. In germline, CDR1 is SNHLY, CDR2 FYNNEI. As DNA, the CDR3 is TGTGCCAGCAAGGGACAGAGCAATCAGCCCCAGCATTTT. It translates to CASKGQSNQPQHF.

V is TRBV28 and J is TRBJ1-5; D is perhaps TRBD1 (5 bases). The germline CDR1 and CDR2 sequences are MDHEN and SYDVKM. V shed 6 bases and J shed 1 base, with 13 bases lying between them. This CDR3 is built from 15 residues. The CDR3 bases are TGTGCCAGCAGACGCGGGGGGGACAGCAATCAGCCCCAGCATTTT. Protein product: CASRRGGDSNQPQHF.

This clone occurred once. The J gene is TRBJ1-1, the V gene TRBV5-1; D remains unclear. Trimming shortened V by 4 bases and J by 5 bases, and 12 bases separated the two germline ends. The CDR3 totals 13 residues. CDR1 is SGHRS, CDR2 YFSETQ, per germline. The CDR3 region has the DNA TGCGCCAGCAGCAGAGTTAGAGAGACTGAAGCTTTCTTT. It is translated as CASSRVRETEAFF. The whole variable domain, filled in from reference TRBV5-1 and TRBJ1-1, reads KAGVTQTPRYLIKTRGQQVTLSCSPISGHRSVSWYQQTPGQGLQFLFEYFSETQRNKGNFPGRFSGRQFSNSRSEMNVSTLELGDSALYLCASSRVRETEAFFGQGTRLTVV.

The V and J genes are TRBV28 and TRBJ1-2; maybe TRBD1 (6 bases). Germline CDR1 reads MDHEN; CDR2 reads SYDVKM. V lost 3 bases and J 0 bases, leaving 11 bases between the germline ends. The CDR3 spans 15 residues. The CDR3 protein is CASSFGQPANYGYTF. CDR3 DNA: TGTGCCAGCAGTTTTGGACAGCCAGCTAACTATGGCTACACCTTC.

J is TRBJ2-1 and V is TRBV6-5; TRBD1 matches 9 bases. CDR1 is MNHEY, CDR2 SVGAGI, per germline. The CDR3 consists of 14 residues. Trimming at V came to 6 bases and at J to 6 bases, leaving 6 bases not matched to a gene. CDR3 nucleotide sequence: TGTGCCAGCAGCAAAGGACAGGGGCGCAATGAGCAGTTCTTC. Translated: CASSKGQGRNEQFF.

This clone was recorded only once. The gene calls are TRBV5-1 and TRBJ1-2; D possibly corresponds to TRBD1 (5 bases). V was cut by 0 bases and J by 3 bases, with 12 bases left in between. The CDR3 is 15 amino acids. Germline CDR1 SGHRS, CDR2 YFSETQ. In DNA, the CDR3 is TGCGCCAGCAGCTTGGGGCCAGGGTTCGACTATGGCTACACCTTC. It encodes CASSLGPGFDYGYTF.

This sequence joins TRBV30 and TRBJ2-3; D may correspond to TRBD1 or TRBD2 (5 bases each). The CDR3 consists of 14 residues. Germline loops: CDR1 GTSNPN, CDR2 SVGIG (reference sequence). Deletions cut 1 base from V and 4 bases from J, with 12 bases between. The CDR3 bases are TGTGCCTGGAGTGCAGGGACGGCAGCAGATACGCAGTATTTT. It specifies CAWSAGTAADTQYF.

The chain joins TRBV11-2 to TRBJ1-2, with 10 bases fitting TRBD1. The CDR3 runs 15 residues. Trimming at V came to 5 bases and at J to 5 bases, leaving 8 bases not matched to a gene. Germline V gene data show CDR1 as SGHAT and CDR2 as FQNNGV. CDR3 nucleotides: TGTGCCAGCAGCCCGGACTCGGACAGGGGGTATGGCTACACCTTC. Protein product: CASSPDSDRGYGYTF. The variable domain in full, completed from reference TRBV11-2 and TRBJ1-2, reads EAGVAQSPRYKIIEKRQSVAFWCNPISGHATLYWYQQILGQGPKLLIQFQNNGVVDDSQLPKDRFSAERLKGVDSTLKIQPAKLEDSAVYLCASSPDSDRGYGYTFGSGTRLTVV.

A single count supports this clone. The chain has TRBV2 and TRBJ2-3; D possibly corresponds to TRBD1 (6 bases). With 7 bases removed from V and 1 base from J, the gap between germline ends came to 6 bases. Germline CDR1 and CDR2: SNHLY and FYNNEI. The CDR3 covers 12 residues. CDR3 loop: CASNRGTDTQYF. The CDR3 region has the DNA TGTGCCAGCAACAGGGGCACAGATACGCAGTATTTT.

The CDR3 protein is CASSLTGTGEDEQYF. CDR3 sequence (DNA): TGTGCCAGCAGCCTTACCGGGACAGGGGAGGACGAGCAGTACTTC. The chain carries TRBV4-2 and TRBJ2-7; TRBD1 agrees at 10 bases. J was trimmed by 5 bases and V by 4 bases; bases with no gene match: 8. Germline assignment: CDR1 LGHNA and CDR2 YNFKEQ. The CDR3 is 15 amino acids.

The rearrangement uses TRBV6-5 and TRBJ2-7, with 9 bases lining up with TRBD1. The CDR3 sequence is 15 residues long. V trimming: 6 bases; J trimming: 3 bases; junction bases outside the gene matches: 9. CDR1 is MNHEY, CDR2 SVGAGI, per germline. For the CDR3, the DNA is TGTGCCAGCAGATTGACAGGGGGGGACTACTACGAGCAGTACTTC. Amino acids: CASRLTGGDYYEQYF.

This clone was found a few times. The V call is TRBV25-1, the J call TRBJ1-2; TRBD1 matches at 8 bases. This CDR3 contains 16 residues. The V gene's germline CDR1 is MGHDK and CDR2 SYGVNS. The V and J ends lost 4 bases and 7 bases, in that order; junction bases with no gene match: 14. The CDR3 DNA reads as TGTGCCAGCAGTGGGGGCGGCTTCAGGGGGCGCGGTGGCTACACCTTC. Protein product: CASSGGGFRGRGGYTF.

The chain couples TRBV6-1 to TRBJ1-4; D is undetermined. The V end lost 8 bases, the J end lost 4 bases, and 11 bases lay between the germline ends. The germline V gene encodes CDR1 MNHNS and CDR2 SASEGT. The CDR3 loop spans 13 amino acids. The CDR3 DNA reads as TGTGCCAGCGACGACGGGAGTAATGAAAAACTGTTTTTT. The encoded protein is CASDDGSNEKLFF.

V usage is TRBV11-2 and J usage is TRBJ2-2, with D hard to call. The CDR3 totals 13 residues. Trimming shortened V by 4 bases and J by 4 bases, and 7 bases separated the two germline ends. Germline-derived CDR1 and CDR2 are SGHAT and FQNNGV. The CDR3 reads CASSSFGTGELFF. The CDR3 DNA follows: TGTGCCAGCAGCTCGTTTGGCACCGGGGAGCTGTTTTTT.